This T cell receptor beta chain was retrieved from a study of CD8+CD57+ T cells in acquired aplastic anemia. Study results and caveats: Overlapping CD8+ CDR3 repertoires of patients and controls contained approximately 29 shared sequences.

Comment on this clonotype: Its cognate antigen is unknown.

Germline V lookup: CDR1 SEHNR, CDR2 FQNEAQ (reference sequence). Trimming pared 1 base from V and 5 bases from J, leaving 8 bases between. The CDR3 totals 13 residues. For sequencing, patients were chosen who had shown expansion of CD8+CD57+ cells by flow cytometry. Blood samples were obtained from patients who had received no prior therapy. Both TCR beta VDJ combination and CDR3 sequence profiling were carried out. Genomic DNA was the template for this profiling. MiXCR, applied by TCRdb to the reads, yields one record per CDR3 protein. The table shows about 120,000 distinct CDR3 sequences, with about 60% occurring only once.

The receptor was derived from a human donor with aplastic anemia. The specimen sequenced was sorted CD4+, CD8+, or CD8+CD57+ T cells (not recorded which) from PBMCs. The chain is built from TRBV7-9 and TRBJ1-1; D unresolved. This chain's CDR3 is CASSLDVATEAFF. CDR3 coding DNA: TGTGCCAGCAGCTTAGATGTGGCTACTGAAGCTTTCTTT. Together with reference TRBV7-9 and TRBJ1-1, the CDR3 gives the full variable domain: DTGVSQNPRHKITKRGQNVTFRCDPISEHNRLYWYRQTLGQGPEFLTYFQNEAQLEKSRLLSDRFSAERPKGSFSTLEIQRTEQGDSAMYLCASSLDVATEAFFGQGTRLTVV.